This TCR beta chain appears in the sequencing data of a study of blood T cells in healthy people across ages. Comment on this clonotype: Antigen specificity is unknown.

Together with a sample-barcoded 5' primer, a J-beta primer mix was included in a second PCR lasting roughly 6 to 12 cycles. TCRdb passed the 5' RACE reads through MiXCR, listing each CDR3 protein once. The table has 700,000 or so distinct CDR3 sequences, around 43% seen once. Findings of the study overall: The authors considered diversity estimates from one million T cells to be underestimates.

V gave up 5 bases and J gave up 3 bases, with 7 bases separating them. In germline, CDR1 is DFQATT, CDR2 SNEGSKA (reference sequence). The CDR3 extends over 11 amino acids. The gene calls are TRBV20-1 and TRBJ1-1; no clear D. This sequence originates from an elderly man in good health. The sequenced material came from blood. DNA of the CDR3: TGCAGTGCTCCTTGGGACACTGAAGCTTTCTTT. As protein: CSAPWDTEAFF.